The 22 T cell receptor beta chains below come from one sample, sequenced in a study of T cell responses to AZD1222 COVID-19 vaccine. Measured with immunoSEQ multiplex PCR; TCRdb has only the in-frame clones, and not every one. Of around 150,000 clones in the sample, approximately 90% are singletons; the top ten hold more than 0.9%. Sequencing was performed on peripheral blood, taken 28 days after the second AZD1222 dose. All receptors come from an adult who received the AZD1222 COVID-19 vaccine.

The V call is TRBV19, the J call TRBJ2-7, with TRBD2 matching 8 bases. Germline CDR1 is LNHDA and CDR2 is SQIVND (reference sequence). V shed 7 bases, J shed 11 bases, and the junction held 16 bases outside the gene matches. The CDR3 totals 14 residues. CDR3 nucleotides: TGTGCCAGTACTCCGGGGGGAGCGGGAGTCGTCAAGTACTTC. This gives the protein CASTPGGAGVVKYF.

The gene calls are TRBV6-2 or TRBV6-3 and TRBJ2-7; D call uncertain. The CDR3 is made up of 12 amino acids. The germline V and J ends were trimmed by 5 bases and 1 base, with 6 bases remaining between them. Germline V gives CDR1 MNHEY, CDR2 SVGEGT. In DNA, the CDR3 is TGTGCCAGCAGTGTCCCTTCCTACGAGCAGTACTTC. Its translation: CASSVPSYEQYF.

The gene calls are TRBV7-3 and TRBJ2-1; either TRBD1 or TRBD2 may fit D (5 bases each). The V gene lost 0 bases and the J gene lost 8 bases, with 14 bases spanning the gap. The CDR3 contains 15 residues. Looked up from germline, CDR1 is SGHTA and CDR2 is FQGTGA. CDR3 nucleotide sequence: TGTGCCAGCAGCTTAACGGGGACCCCGGGCCATGAGCAGTTCTTC. This codes for CASSLTGTPGHEQFF.

The chain has TRBV27 and TRBJ1-2, with D unclear. The CDR3 has 13 amino acids. V lost 2 bases and J 8 bases, leaving 12 bases between the germline ends. Per germline, CDR1 MNHEY and CDR2 SMNVEV (reference sequence). The CDR3 here is CASSLGRIGGYTF. CDR3 bases: TGTGCCAGCAGTTTAGGCAGAATAGGAGGCTACACCTTC.

Here the CDR3 reads CASSLGGVWDNQETQYF. The CDR3 DNA sequence: TGTGCCAGCAGCTTAGGCGGTGTGTGGGACAACCAAGAGACCCAGTACTTC. The chain recombines TRBV13 with TRBJ2-5; tentatively, D is TRBD1 (6 bases). The CDR3 spans 17 residues. The V gene's germline CDR1 is PRHDT and CDR2 FYEKMQ (reference sequence). The V and J ends lost 0 bases and 0 bases respectively, with 14 bases between them.

The chain combines TRBV5-8 with TRBJ1-5; TRBD1 aligns across 10 bases. The CDR3 is made up of 15 amino acids. Germline-derived CDR1 and CDR2 are SGHTS and YDEGEE. V lost 4 bases, J lost 5 bases, and 6 bases stayed unmatched. The DNA for the CDR3 is TGTGCCAGCAGCCAGGACAGGGGGAGTTATCAGCCCCAGCATTTT. It translates to CASSQDRGSYQPQHF.

The gene calls are TRBV2 and TRBJ1-1; TRBD1 agrees at 8 bases. From germline, CDR1 is SNHLY and CDR2 FYNNEI. After removal of 9 bases from V and 1 base from J, the junction contained 4 bases not matched to a gene. This CDR3 has 13 amino acids. The chain's CDR3 is CARRQGTNTEAFF. The CDR3 DNA is TGTGCCAGGAGACAGGGGACGAACACTGAAGCTTTCTTT.

The rearrangement links TRBV13 to TRBJ1-2; 8 positions match TRBD1. CDR3 size: 15 residues. Germline V lookup: CDR1 PRHDT, CDR2 FYEKMQ (reference sequence). The trim removed 1 base at V and 7 bases at J, leaving 8 bases unmatched. The CDR3 sequence is CASSLDGQGRRGYTF. CDR3 DNA: TGTGCCAGCAGCTTAGATGGACAGGGAAGACGTGGCTACACCTTC.

The V and J genes are TRBV19 and TRBJ1-2; 9 positions match TRBD1. The CDR3 sequence is 16 residues long. V lost 4 bases, J lost 1 base, and 7 bases stayed unmatched. CDR1 is LNHDA and CDR2 is SQIVND in the germline V gene (reference sequence). The CDR3 bases are TGTGCCAGTAGTACCCCGGGACAGGGAGGTAACTATGGCTACACCTTC. Its protein product is CASSTPGQGGNYGYTF.

The chain couples TRBV2 to TRBJ2-6, with TRBD1 matching over 9 bases. Germline loops: CDR1 SNHLY, CDR2 FYNNEI. The CDR3 runs to 17 residues. Trimming took 6 bases from V and 0 from J; bases not matched to a gene: 6. The CDR3 loop reads CASSVGQGGSGANVLTF. CDR3 DNA sequence: TGTGCCAGCAGCGTGGGACAGGGAGGCTCTGGGGCCAACGTCCTGACTTTC. The whole variable domain, filled in from reference TRBV2 and TRBJ2-6, reads EPEVTQTPSHQVTQMGQEVILRCVPISNHLYFYWYRQILGQKVEFLVSFYNNEISEKSEIFDDQFSVERPDGSNFTLKIRSTKLEDSAMYFCASSVGQGGSGANVLTFGAGSRLTVL.

The rearrangement uses TRBV18 and TRBJ2-3; 9 bases are a match to TRBD1. The CDR3 contains 16 residues. Germline CDR1 and CDR2: KGHSH and LQKENI. The V segment lost 3 bases and the J segment 6 bases; nucleotides outside the gene matches: 10. The CDR3 DNA reads as TGTGCCAGCTCACCTCTTCATGGCGGACAGGGGGATACGCAGTATTTT. It specifies CASSPLHGGQGDTQYF.

Here the CDR3 reads CASTEGVSGSEQYF. The CDR3 DNA is TGTGCCAGCACTGAGGGGGTTAGCGGGAGCGAGCAGTACTTC. The chain recombines TRBV11-2 with TRBJ2-7; TRBD2 aligns across 9 bases. V shed 7 bases, J shed 6 bases, and the junction held 10 bases outside the gene matches. The length of the CDR3 is 14 residues. Germline CDR1 and CDR2: SGHAT and FQNNGV.

The CDR3 region has the DNA TGTGCCAGCAGGTGGACAGCGAGCTCCTACGAGCAGTACTTC. It codes for CASRWTASSYEQYF. The J gene is TRBJ2-7, the V gene TRBV2, with D tentatively TRBD1 (6 bases). V was cut by 6 bases and J by 0 bases, with 12 bases left in between. The CDR3 sequence is 14 residues long. Germline CDR1 reads SNHLY; CDR2 reads FYNNEI.

The chain is built from TRBV3-1 (or the pseudogene TRBV3-2) and TRBJ2-2, with a tentative D call TRBD2 (5 bases). Looked up from germline, CDR1 is LGHDT and CDR2 is YNNKEL (reference sequence). Trimming removed 3 bases at V and 3 bases at J, with 26 bases between. The CDR3 loop spans 20 amino acids. The chain's CDR3 is CASSHLFSGGSPKDTGELFF. CDR3 bases: TGTGCCAGCAGCCATCTTTTCTCCGGAGGATCCCCTAAGGACACCGGGGAGCTGTTTTTT.

The J gene is TRBJ1-6, the V gene TRBV4-2; D unclear. CDR3 length: 18 residues. The germline V gene has CDR1 LGHNA and CDR2 YNFKEQ. V lost 0 bases, J lost 8 bases, and 20 bases lay in between. The CDR3 sequence: CASSQERGAGRVDSPLHF. The CDR3 bases are TGTGCCAGCAGCCAAGAGCGAGGTGCGGGTCGGGTGGATTCACCCCTCCACTTT.

The chain employs TRBV7-8 and TRBJ1-1; D gene ambiguous. Germline CDR1 and CDR2: SGHVS and FQNEAQ. The CDR3 totals 15 residues. V was pared by 1 base and J by 3 bases, with 12 bases between. CDR3 amino acids: CASSLEWAVDTEAFF. The DNA for the CDR3 is TGTGCCAGCAGCTTAGAGTGGGCCGTTGACACTGAAGCTTTCTTT.

The genes are TRBV10-1 and TRBJ2-7; a weak D match, TRBD1 (6 bases). The V end lost 6 bases, the J end lost 4 bases, and 10 bases lay between the germline ends. The CDR3 is 12 residues long. Germline loops: CDR1 WNHNN, CDR2 SYGVQD (reference sequence). The CDR3 loop reads CASSSGQYEQYF. CDR3 DNA: TGCGCCAGCAGCTCCGGACAGTACGAGCAGTACTTC.

This sequence joins TRBV13 and TRBJ2-7, with 9 bases that match TRBD2. Germline values: CDR1 PRHDT, CDR2 FYEKMQ (reference sequence). V lost 6 bases to trimming and J lost 1 base; unmatched junction nucleotides: 4. The CDR3 is made up of 14 amino acids. The CDR3 nucleotides read TGTGCCAGCAGGAAGGGACTAGCATCCTACGAGCAGTACTTC. Protein sequence: CASRKGLASYEQYF.

In its sample, this clone was seen once. The V gene is TRBV5-6, the J gene TRBJ2-7; maybe TRBD1 (5 bases). This CDR3 has 14 amino acids. Germline CDR1 is SGHDT and CDR2 is YYEEEE. Trimming took 0 bases from V and 1 from J, leaving 8 bases between them. The CDR3 loop reads CASSLEQGSYEQYF. In DNA form, the CDR3 reads TGTGCCAGCAGCTTGGAGCAGGGATCCTACGAGCAGTACTTC.

This sequence joins TRBV7-2 and TRBJ2-7; maybe TRBD2 (5 bases). The germline V gene has CDR1 SGHTA and CDR2 FQGNSA. The length of the CDR3 is 14 residues. The germline V and J ends were trimmed by 0 bases and 4 bases, with 10 bases remaining between them. The DNA of the CDR3 is TGTGCCAGCAGCTTAGCCCAGCCGGGGTACGAGCAGTACTTC. Translation: CASSLAQPGYEQYF.

In nucleotides, the CDR3 is TGTGCCAGCAGTTCGACAGGGGTTGAAAAACTGTTTTTT. Translating gives CASSSTGVEKLFF. The rearrangement links TRBV27 to TRBJ1-4; 8 nucleotides match TRBD1. The CDR3 runs 13 residues. Germline V CDR1 and CDR2: MNHEY, SMNVEV (reference sequence). V lost 4 bases and J lost 7; bases outside the gene matches: 2.

The V and J genes are TRBV24-1 and TRBJ2-1; 11 nucleotides align to TRBD2. The CDR3 is 20 amino acids. J was trimmed by 5 bases and V by 5 bases; bases with no gene match: 19. The germline CDR1 and CDR2 sequences are KGHDR and SFDVKD. The CDR3 protein is CATSAGEPWGALAGDNEQFF. As DNA, the CDR3 is TGTGCCACCAGTGCAGGGGAACCATGGGGGGCACTAGCGGGGGACAATGAGCAGTTCTTC.